What follows are 28 T cell receptor beta chains derived from one specimen sequenced in a study of blood T cell repertoires in COVID-19. TCRdb's table, derived via immunoSEQ multiplex PCR, lists solely in-frame clones and lacks some. Of 90,000 to 120,000 clones listed, around 82% are singletons. Sequencing was carried out using peripheral blood. These receptors all come from a human donor in a cohort sampled during active COVID-19.

This clone occurred many times. The V and J genes are TRBV27 and TRBJ2-5; TRBD2 aligns across 8 bases. From germline, CDR1 is MNHEY and CDR2 SMNVEV (reference sequence). There are 14 residues in the CDR3. V trimming: 6 bases; J trimming: 4 bases; junction bases outside the gene matches: 7. CDR3 protein: CASSRSGSSETQYF. CDR3 nucleotides: TGTGCCAGCAGCCGGAGCGGGAGCTCAGAGACCCAGTACTTC.

Here the CDR3 reads CASRLSGTGELFF. The CDR3, as DNA: TGTGCCAGCCGACTTTCGGGCACCGGGGAGCTGTTTTTT. The chain links TRBV6-4 to TRBJ2-2, with D uncertain. This CDR3 contains 13 residues. The germline CDR1 and CDR2 sequences are MRHNA and SNTAGT. Trimming removed 8 bases from V and 4 bases from J, with 11 bases in between.

This rearrangement joins TRBV6-2 or TRBV6-3 to TRBJ2-3; 13 bases map to TRBD2. V dropped 4 bases and J dropped 8; count of bases not matched to a gene: 6. This CDR3 has 15 residues. Germline V gene lookup returns CDR1 MNHEY and CDR2 SVGEGT. CDR3 in DNA: TGTGCCAGCAGTTCAGGACTAGCGGGAGTCGGTACGCAGTATTTT. Protein: CASSSGLAGVGTQYF.

This clone was counted between two and nine times. The CDR3, as DNA: TGCGCCAGCAGCCAGACCTGGACAGATTCCTCTGGAAACACCATATATTTT. Protein product: CASSQTWTDSSGNTIYF. This chain connects TRBV4-3 to TRBJ1-3, with a possible D match to TRBD1 (6 bases). The CDR3 length is 17 residues. The V end lost 3 bases, the J end lost 0 bases, and 15 bases lay between the germline ends. CDR1 is LGHNA, CDR2 YSLEER, per germline.

CDR3 in amino acids: CASNFKGGTGELFF. The CDR3 DNA follows: TGTGCCAGCAATTTCAAAGGGGGCACCGGGGAGCTGTTTTTT. This chain connects TRBV2 to TRBJ2-2, with TRBD1 as a possible D gene (6 bases). The CDR3 loop spans 14 amino acids. Germline V gene sequence: CDR1 SNHLY, CDR2 FYNNEI. V shed 7 bases and J shed 4 bases, with 13 bases lying between them. Using reference TRBV2 and TRBJ2-2 for the parts outside the CDR3, the full variable domain is EPEVTQTPSHQVTQMGQEVILRCVPISNHLYFYWYRQILGQKVEFLVSFYNNEISEKSEIFDDQFSVERPDGSNFTLKIRSTKLEDSAMYFCASNFKGGTGELFFGEGSRLTVL.

The chain joins TRBV2 to TRBJ1-2, with 9 bases aligning to TRBD1. The junction had 2 bases not matched to a gene; V was cut back by 0 bases and J by 6 bases. The CDR3 consists of 14 residues. CDR1 is SNHLY and CDR2 is FYNNEI in the germline V gene. The CDR3 sequence is CASSEAGDRDGYTF. In DNA, the CDR3 is TGTGCCAGCAGTGAAGCTGGGGACAGGGATGGCTACACCTTC.

The rearrangement joins TRBV2 to TRBJ2-2, with 7 bases aligning to TRBD2. J gave up 0 bases and V 0 bases, and 1 base lay outside the gene matches. Germline lookup yields CDR1 SNHLY and CDR2 FYNNEI. This CDR3 contains 16 residues. The DNA of the CDR3 is TGTGCCAGCAGTGAAGCGGGAGGGACGAACACCGGGGAGCTGTTTTTT. Residues: CASSEAGGTNTGELFF.

V gene TRBV5-1 combines with J gene TRBJ2-5, with D possibly matching TRBD1 (6 bases). CDR1 SGHRS and CDR2 YFSETQ come from the germline V gene. The CDR3 sequence is 17 residues long. V dropped 5 bases and J dropped 1 base, with 21 bases sitting between them. CDR3 amino acids: CASSPTGTWGPQETQYF. CDR3 nucleotides: TGCGCCAGCAGTCCTACGGGTACCTGGGGGCCCCAAGAGACCCAGTACTTC.

This chain uses TRBV5-1 with TRBJ1-2; 8 nucleotides align to TRBD1. V was pared by 4 bases and J by 4 bases, with 12 bases of the junction left unmatched. The CDR3 has 16 amino acids. Germline CDR1 is SGHRS and CDR2 is YFSETQ. The CDR3: CASSGAGGTNSYGYTF. In DNA, the CDR3 is TGCGCCAGCAGCGGGGCAGGGGGCACCAATTCCTATGGCTACACCTTC. Based on the CDR3 plus reference TRBV5-1 and TRBJ1-2, the full variable domain is KAGVTQTPRYLIKTRGQQVTLSCSPISGHRSVSWYQQTPGQGLQFLFEYFSETQRNKGNFPGRFSGRQFSNSRSEMNVSTLELGDSALYLCASSGAGGTNSYGYTFGSGTRLTVV.

V usage is TRBV3-1 (or the pseudogene TRBV3-2) and J usage is TRBJ1-1; TRBD1 matches 7 bases. Per the germline V gene, CDR1 is LGHDT and CDR2 is YNNKEL (reference sequence). V trimming: 3 bases; J trimming: 2 bases; junction bases outside the gene matches: 6. This CDR3 has 15 residues. The CDR3 sequence is CASSHVGTANTEAFF. CDR3 nucleotides: TGTGCCAGCAGCCACGTTGGGACAGCAAACACTGAAGCTTTCTTT.

The chain has TRBV5-1 and TRBJ1-1; D not certain. Looked up from germline, CDR1 is SGHRS and CDR2 is YFSETQ. The length of the CDR3 is 13 residues. Trimming pared 4 bases from V and 1 base from J, leaving 8 bases between. For the CDR3, the DNA is TGCGCCAGCAGCCTCACAACGAACACTGAAGCTTTCTTT. Protein product: CASSLTTNTEAFF.

This clone was counted once. V is TRBV27 and J is TRBJ2-6; TRBD1 agrees at 8 bases. The CDR3 has 16 amino acids. Germline lookup yields CDR1 MNHEY and CDR2 SMNVEV (reference sequence). V shed 10 bases and J 0 bases; nucleotides not matched to a gene: 8. This CDR3 is CANRGSFPSGANVLTF. For the CDR3, the DNA is TGTGCCAACAGGGGGAGTTTCCCCTCTGGGGCCAACGTCCTGACTTTC.

The gene calls are TRBV6-6 and TRBJ2-3; weak D call: TRBD2 (6 bases). Trimming left V 11 bases short and J 2 bases short, with 14 bases between. CDR1 MNHNY and CDR2 SVGAGI come from the germline V gene (reference sequence). CDR3 length equals 13 residues. CDR3 in amino acids: CAGAGGSTDTQYF. CDR3 coding DNA: TGTGCCGGTGCCGGGGGATCCACAGATACGCAGTATTTT.

The chain links TRBV7-2 to TRBJ2-1; 9 nucleotides line up with TRBD2. The germline CDR1 and CDR2 sequences are SGHTA and FQGNSA. Trimming at V came to 5 bases and at J to 4 bases, leaving 6 bases not matched to a gene. The CDR3 runs to 15 residues. The CDR3: CASSQTSGLYNEQFF. The CDR3 DNA sequence: TGTGCCAGCAGCCAAACTAGCGGGCTTTACAATGAGCAGTTCTTC.

This clone was observed a few times. The chain employs TRBV30 and TRBJ2-2, with 10 bases that match TRBD2. Germline loops: CDR1 GTSNPN, CDR2 SVGIG (reference sequence). V lost 4 bases and J lost 6; bases outside the gene matches: 5. This CDR3 comprises 14 residues. Here the CDR3 reads CAWIRTSGAGELFF. The CDR3 DNA sequence: TGTGCCTGGATTCGCACTAGCGGGGCCGGGGAGCTGTTTTTT.

The V call is TRBV6-2 or TRBV6-3, the J call TRBJ2-1; 7 bases line up with TRBD1. Germline V gene data show CDR1 as MNHEY and CDR2 as SVGEGT. CDR3 length: 15 amino acids. Germline trimming cut 6 bases from V and 2 bases from J; bases unmatched to any gene: 7. CDR3 region: CASSIDRAPYNEQFF. The CDR3 DNA reads as TGTGCCAGCAGCATAGACAGGGCCCCCTACAATGAGCAGTTCTTC.

The chain uses TRBV11-2 and TRBJ2-5, with TRBD2 matching 7 bases. Per the germline V gene, CDR1 is SGHAT and CDR2 is FQNNGV. There are 13 residues in the CDR3. With V trimmed by 3 bases and J by 2 bases, 0 bases remained unmatched. In DNA, the CDR3 is TGTGCCAGCAGCTTGGGACTACAAGAGACCCAGTACTTC. It codes for CASSLGLQETQYF.

In the case of this clone: The identical CDR3 is also encoded by other nucleotide sequences in the sample. CDR3 residues: CASSLQGAGETQYF. CDR3 bases: TGCGCCAGCAGCTTACAGGGGGCCGGAGAGACCCAGTACTTC. The chain uses TRBV5-1 and TRBJ2-5; 9 bases match TRBD1. V was clipped by 2 bases and J by 4 bases; unmatched bases: 3. Germline V gene sequence: CDR1 SGHRS, CDR2 YFSETQ. The CDR3 is 14 amino acids.

At least ten counts were recorded for this clone. The rearrangement links TRBV7-2 to TRBJ1-5; 8 bases are a match to TRBD1. Germline lookup yields CDR1 SGHTA and CDR2 FQGNSA. With 2 bases clipped from V and 2 bases from J, the junction kept 2 bases outside the gene matches. The CDR3 sequence is 15 residues long. CDR3 region: CASSLQGAGNQPQHF. The DNA for the CDR3 is TGTGCCAGCAGCTTACAGGGGGCAGGCAATCAGCCCCAGCATTTT. The whole variable domain, remainder taken from reference TRBV7-2 and TRBJ1-5, is GAGVSQSPSNKVTEKGKDVELRCDPISGHTALYWYRQSLGQGLEFLIYFQGNSAPDKSGLPSDRFSAERTGGSVSTLTIQRTQQEDSAVYLCASSLQGAGNQPQHFGDGTRLSIL.

The J gene is TRBJ1-1, the V gene TRBV29-1; 9 nucleotides agree with TRBD1. V dropped 5 bases and J dropped 5; count of bases not matched to a gene: 3. Germline lookup yields CDR1 SQVTM and CDR2 ANQGSEA. This CDR3 has 12 amino acids. The CDR3 loop is CSVLTGGTEAFF. The CDR3 DNA reads as TGCAGCGTTCTGACAGGGGGGACTGAAGCTTTCTTT.

The V call is TRBV10-3, the J call TRBJ2-1; 8 bases fit TRBD1. Germline CDR1 ENHRY, CDR2 SYGVKD. The length of the CDR3 is 14 residues. V was pared by 1 base and J by 7 bases, with 3 bases of the junction left unmatched. This CDR3 reads CAISELGQVNEQFF. The CDR3, as DNA: TGTGCCATCAGTGAGTTGGGACAGGTGAATGAGCAGTTCTTC.

This clone was seen repeatedly, ten times or more. In DNA, the CDR3 is TGTGCCAGCAGCCTCCGGGGACAGGGTTTAGATACGCAGTATTTT. It encodes CASSLRGQGLDTQYF. This chain links TRBV9 with TRBJ2-3; TRBD1 matches at 9 bases. Germline CDR1 is SGDLS and CDR2 is YYNGEE. CDR3 length: 15 residues. V shed 4 bases and J 5 bases; nucleotides not matched to a gene: 8.

The genes are TRBV10-3 and TRBJ2-1; 8 bases are shared with TRBD2. There are 20 residues in the CDR3. Trimming cost V 0 bases and J 4 bases; bases outside gene matches: 17. Germline assignment: CDR1 ENHRY and CDR2 SYGVKD. CDR3 sequence (DNA): TGTGCCATCAGTGAGTCGCGAGTGGGTCGGGAGGGCTTTCTTTACAATGAGCAGTTCTTC. Its protein is CAISESRVGREGFLYNEQFF.

V and J are TRBV30 and TRBJ1-1; perhaps TRBD1 as D (5 bases). From germline, CDR1 is GTSNPN and CDR2 SVGIG (reference sequence). V lost 0 bases and J 4 bases, leaving 12 bases between the germline ends. The CDR3 has 14 residues. Here the CDR3 DNA reads TGTGCCTGGAGTGTAAGGGGTTCCGGCACTGAAGCTTTCTTT. The encoded protein is CAWSVRGSGTEAFF.

The CDR3 reads CAWSVGGTGELFF. The DNA of the CDR3 is TGTGCCTGGAGTGTTGGCGGCACCGGGGAGCTGTTTTTT. V is TRBV30 and J is TRBJ2-2; D gene uncertain. CDR3 size: 13 residues. Germline CDR1 GTSNPN, CDR2 SVGIG (reference sequence). Trimming took off 0 bases at V and 4 bases at J, with 6 bases between the two ends.

This chain uses TRBV7-9 with TRBJ1-4; TRBD1 agrees at 11 bases. CDR3 length: 15 amino acids. Germline V lookup: CDR1 SEHNR, CDR2 FQNEAQ (reference sequence). With V trimmed by 5 bases and J by 8 bases, 7 bases remained unmatched. This chain's CDR3 is CASSPRTGGAEKLFF. Written as DNA, the CDR3 is TGTGCCAGCAGCCCCCGGACAGGGGGCGCAGAAAAACTGTTTTTT.

V and J are TRBV5-1 and TRBJ2-3, with TRBD2 matching 9 bases. The CDR3 sequence is 13 residues long. Germline V CDR1 and CDR2: SGHRS, YFSETQ. J gave up 6 bases and V 4 bases, and 3 bases lay outside the gene matches. CDR3 residues: CASSTGLADTQYF. The CDR3 bases are TGCGCCAGCAGCACCGGACTAGCGGATACGCAGTATTTT.

This clone has a handful of counts. The chain joins TRBV4-2 to TRBJ2-7, with 8 nucleotides matching TRBD2. The CDR3 is made up of 16 amino acids. Germline values: CDR1 LGHNA, CDR2 YNFKEQ. Losses at the gene ends were 4 bases for V and 0 bases for J; bases not matched to a gene: 8. The CDR3 DNA reads as TGTGCCAGCAGCCCAGGTGGCGGGAGGAGCTCCTACGAGCAGTACTTC. Translated, it gives CASSPGGGRSSYEQYF.